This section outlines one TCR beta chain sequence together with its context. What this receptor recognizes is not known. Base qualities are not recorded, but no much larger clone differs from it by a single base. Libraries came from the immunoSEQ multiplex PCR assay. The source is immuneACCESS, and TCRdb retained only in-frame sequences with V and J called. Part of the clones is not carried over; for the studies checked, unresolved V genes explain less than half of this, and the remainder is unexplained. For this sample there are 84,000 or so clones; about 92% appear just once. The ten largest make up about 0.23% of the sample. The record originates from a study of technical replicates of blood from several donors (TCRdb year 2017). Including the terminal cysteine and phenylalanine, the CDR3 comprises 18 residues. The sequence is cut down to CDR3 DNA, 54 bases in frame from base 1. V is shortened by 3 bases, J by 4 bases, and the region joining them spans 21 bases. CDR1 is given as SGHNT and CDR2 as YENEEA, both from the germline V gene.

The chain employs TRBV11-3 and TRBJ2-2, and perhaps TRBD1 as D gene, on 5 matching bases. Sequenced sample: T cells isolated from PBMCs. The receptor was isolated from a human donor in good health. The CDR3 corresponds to CASSFDQRGHRATGELFF. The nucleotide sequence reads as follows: TGTGCCAGCAGCTTTGACCAAAGGGGTCACCGGGCCACCGGGGAGCTGTTTTTT.